The 15 T cell receptor beta chains given below trace back to one sample, sequenced in a study of identical twins. TCRdb recomputed calls from the 5' RACE reads with MiXCR, one row per CDR3 protein. The table lists 520,000 or so distinct CDR3 sequences, 22% of them singletons. Separately, the same data were catalogued under a study of T cells expressing NK-cell markers.

Sequenced material: CD4+ T cells sorted from blood. These receptors were collected from a woman aged 18-29 years in good health.

The J gene is TRBJ1-3, the V gene TRBV5-6, with D possibly TRBD1 on 5 matching bases. Per germline, CDR1 SGHDT and CDR2 YYEEEE. This CDR3 has 13 amino acids. Trimming shortened V by 3 bases and J by 3 bases, and 7 bases separated the two germline ends. The CDR3 coding sequence is TGTGCCAGCAGCTGGACAAATGGAAACACCATATATTTT. This codes for CASSWTNGNTIYF. Based on the CDR3 plus reference TRBV5-6 and TRBJ1-3, the full variable domain is DAGVTQSPTHLIKTRGQQVTLRCSPKSGHDTVSWYQQALGQGPQFIFQYYEEEERQRGNFPDRFSGHQFPNYSSELNVNALLLGDSALYLCASSWTNGNTIYFGEGSWLTVV.

This clonotype was seen more than once but under ten times. The chain is built from TRBV12-3 or TRBV12-4 and TRBJ2-5; D possibly corresponds to TRBD1 (5 bases). V was clipped by 4 bases and J by 4 bases, with 7 bases between them. CDR3 length: 12 amino acids. DNA for the CDR3: TGTGCCAGCAGTTATGGGGCAGAGACCCAGTACTTC. It is translated as CASSYGAETQYF.

V gene TRBV20-1 combines with J gene TRBJ2-1; TRBD1 is a possible D gene (5 bases). With 0 bases removed from V and 4 bases from J, the gap between germline ends came to 13 bases. Germline V gives CDR1 DFQATT, CDR2 SNEGSKA (reference sequence). This CDR3 has 15 residues. DNA for the CDR3: TGCAGTGCTAGAGATCAGGGTGGAGAATACAATGAGCAGTTCTTC. Residues: CSARDQGGEYNEQFF.

The V call is TRBV20-1, the J call TRBJ1-2; 8 bases map to TRBD1. Per germline, CDR1 DFQATT and CDR2 SNEGSKA (reference sequence). V shed 6 bases and J 4 bases; nucleotides not matched to a gene: 7. The length of the CDR3 is 13 residues. The CDR3 DNA is TGCAGTGCCCGGACAGGGCTAACCTATGGCTACACCTTC. This codes for CSARTGLTYGYTF.

This clonotype was detected a few times. Here the CDR3 DNA reads TGCAGTGCTAGATGGCGACACGGGGAGCTGTTTTTT. Translated, it gives CSARWRHGELFF. V is TRBV20-1 and J is TRBJ2-2, with D unresolved. The CDR3 extends over 12 amino acids. Per the germline V gene, CDR1 is DFQATT and CDR2 is SNEGSKA (reference sequence). With 2 bases removed from V and 7 bases from J, the gap between germline ends came to 8 bases.

This clonotype appeared many times. The V call is TRBV18, the J call TRBJ2-7; 10 bases line up with TRBD2. Germline assignment: CDR1 KGHSH and CDR2 LQKENI. This CDR3 comprises 15 residues. J was trimmed by 6 bases and V by 9 bases; bases with no gene match: 14. This CDR3 is CASSEAGGPSTEQYF. The CDR3 DNA reads TGTGCCAGTTCTGAAGCGGGAGGGCCCTCGACCGAGCAGTACTTC. The full variable domain, its missing parts supplied by reference TRBV18 and TRBJ2-7, is NAGVMQNPRHLVRRRGQEARLRCSPMKGHSHVYWYRQLPEEGLKFMVYLQKENIIDESGMPKERFSAEFPKEGPSILRIQQVVRGDSAAYFCASSEAGGPSTEQYFGPGTRLTVT.

This clonotype appeared a few times. The CDR3 DNA reads TGTGCCAGCAGTTACGGCGGGAGGGAAGAGACCCAGTACTTC. Residues: CASSYGGREETQYF. The chain joins TRBV6-5 to TRBJ2-5, with TRBD2 identical over 9 bases. The germline CDR1 and CDR2 sequences are MNHEY and SVGAGI. Trimming removed 2 bases from V and 3 bases from J; junction bases left unmatched: 1. This CDR3 comprises 14 residues.

The V and J genes are TRBV6-2 or TRBV6-3 and TRBJ2-1; no clear D gene. Per the germline V gene, CDR1 is MNHEY and CDR2 is SVGEGT. The CDR3 consists of 14 residues. Trimming shortened V by 7 bases and J by 7 bases, and 17 bases separated the two germline ends. CDR3 region: CASTWVAPTNEQFF. In DNA, the CDR3 is TGTGCCAGCACCTGGGTGGCTCCTACTAATGAGCAGTTCTTC.

This chain uses TRBV5-1 with TRBJ2-1; 9 bases are shared with TRBD1. Losses at the gene ends were 2 bases for V and 6 bases for J; bases not matched to a gene: 6. CDR3 size: 15 residues. CDR1 and CDR2 from the germline V gene are SGHRS and YFSETQ. The CDR3 DNA reads TGCGCCAGCAGCTTTAGGGACAGGGTATTCAATGAGCAGTTCTTC. Residues: CASSFRDRVFNEQFF.

This clonotype appeared a few times. The V gene is TRBV20-1, the J gene TRBJ2-7; tentatively, D is TRBD1 or TRBD2 (6 bases each). The germline V gene has CDR1 DFQATT and CDR2 SNEGSKA (reference sequence). Trimming left V 4 bases short and J 2 bases short, with 18 bases between. The CDR3 covers 15 residues. The CDR3 nucleotides are TGCAGTGCTACGGGGGAGACAGGTGTTACCTACGAGCAGTACTTC. Protein sequence: CSATGETGVTYEQYF.

The CDR3 coding sequence is TGCGCCAGCAGCTTGGCCTTACGGACTAGCGGGAGTAATGAGCAGTTCTTC. Translating it yields CASSLALRTSGSNEQFF. V usage is TRBV5-1 and J usage is TRBJ2-1; 13 bases are a match to TRBD2. The CDR3 is made up of 17 amino acids. J lost 7 bases, V lost 0 bases, and 7 bases had no gene match. The germline V gene encodes CDR1 SGHRS and CDR2 YFSETQ.

V is TRBV20-1 and J is TRBJ2-1; the D is unclear. Germline CDR1 reads DFQATT; CDR2 reads SNEGSKA (reference sequence). Trimming cost V 7 bases and J 8 bases, with 18 bases left between them. CDR3 length equals 13 residues. The CDR3 reads CSGSGSSGYEQFF. CDR3 in DNA: TGCAGTGGTTCAGGCTCCAGTGGGTATGAGCAGTTCTTC.

The sample holds a few counts of this clonotype. The chain combines TRBV21-1 with TRBJ2-1; whether TRBD1, the table's D call, matches the DNA was not checked. TRBV21-1 is described as a pseudogene. CDR3 size: 16 residues. The chain's CDR3 is CASSVPGQGAGHEQFF. DNA of the CDR3: TGTGCCAGCAGCGTTCCGGGACAGGGGGCTGGTCATGAGCAGTTCTTC.

The table lists this clonotype with a few counts. The CDR3 spells CSATAQGMDEQYF. CDR3 in DNA: TGCAGTGCTACGGCACAGGGCATGGACGAGCAGTACTTC. The gene calls are TRBV20-1 and TRBJ2-7; perhaps TRBD1 as D (6 bases). The V end was cut by 4 bases, the J end by 5 bases, with 15 bases between. The CDR3 contains 13 residues. Germline values: CDR1 DFQATT, CDR2 SNEGSKA (reference sequence).

The rearrangement links TRBV7-8 to TRBJ2-5; D may correspond to TRBD1 or TRBD2 (5 bases each). The germline V and J ends were trimmed by 5 bases and 1 base, with 11 bases remaining between them. CDR1 and CDR2 (germline): SGHVS, FQNEAQ. This CDR3 has 14 amino acids. CDR3 sequence: CASSNRGPQETQYF. DNA for the CDR3: TGTGCCAGCAGCAACCGGGGCCCCCAAGAGACCCAGTACTTC.